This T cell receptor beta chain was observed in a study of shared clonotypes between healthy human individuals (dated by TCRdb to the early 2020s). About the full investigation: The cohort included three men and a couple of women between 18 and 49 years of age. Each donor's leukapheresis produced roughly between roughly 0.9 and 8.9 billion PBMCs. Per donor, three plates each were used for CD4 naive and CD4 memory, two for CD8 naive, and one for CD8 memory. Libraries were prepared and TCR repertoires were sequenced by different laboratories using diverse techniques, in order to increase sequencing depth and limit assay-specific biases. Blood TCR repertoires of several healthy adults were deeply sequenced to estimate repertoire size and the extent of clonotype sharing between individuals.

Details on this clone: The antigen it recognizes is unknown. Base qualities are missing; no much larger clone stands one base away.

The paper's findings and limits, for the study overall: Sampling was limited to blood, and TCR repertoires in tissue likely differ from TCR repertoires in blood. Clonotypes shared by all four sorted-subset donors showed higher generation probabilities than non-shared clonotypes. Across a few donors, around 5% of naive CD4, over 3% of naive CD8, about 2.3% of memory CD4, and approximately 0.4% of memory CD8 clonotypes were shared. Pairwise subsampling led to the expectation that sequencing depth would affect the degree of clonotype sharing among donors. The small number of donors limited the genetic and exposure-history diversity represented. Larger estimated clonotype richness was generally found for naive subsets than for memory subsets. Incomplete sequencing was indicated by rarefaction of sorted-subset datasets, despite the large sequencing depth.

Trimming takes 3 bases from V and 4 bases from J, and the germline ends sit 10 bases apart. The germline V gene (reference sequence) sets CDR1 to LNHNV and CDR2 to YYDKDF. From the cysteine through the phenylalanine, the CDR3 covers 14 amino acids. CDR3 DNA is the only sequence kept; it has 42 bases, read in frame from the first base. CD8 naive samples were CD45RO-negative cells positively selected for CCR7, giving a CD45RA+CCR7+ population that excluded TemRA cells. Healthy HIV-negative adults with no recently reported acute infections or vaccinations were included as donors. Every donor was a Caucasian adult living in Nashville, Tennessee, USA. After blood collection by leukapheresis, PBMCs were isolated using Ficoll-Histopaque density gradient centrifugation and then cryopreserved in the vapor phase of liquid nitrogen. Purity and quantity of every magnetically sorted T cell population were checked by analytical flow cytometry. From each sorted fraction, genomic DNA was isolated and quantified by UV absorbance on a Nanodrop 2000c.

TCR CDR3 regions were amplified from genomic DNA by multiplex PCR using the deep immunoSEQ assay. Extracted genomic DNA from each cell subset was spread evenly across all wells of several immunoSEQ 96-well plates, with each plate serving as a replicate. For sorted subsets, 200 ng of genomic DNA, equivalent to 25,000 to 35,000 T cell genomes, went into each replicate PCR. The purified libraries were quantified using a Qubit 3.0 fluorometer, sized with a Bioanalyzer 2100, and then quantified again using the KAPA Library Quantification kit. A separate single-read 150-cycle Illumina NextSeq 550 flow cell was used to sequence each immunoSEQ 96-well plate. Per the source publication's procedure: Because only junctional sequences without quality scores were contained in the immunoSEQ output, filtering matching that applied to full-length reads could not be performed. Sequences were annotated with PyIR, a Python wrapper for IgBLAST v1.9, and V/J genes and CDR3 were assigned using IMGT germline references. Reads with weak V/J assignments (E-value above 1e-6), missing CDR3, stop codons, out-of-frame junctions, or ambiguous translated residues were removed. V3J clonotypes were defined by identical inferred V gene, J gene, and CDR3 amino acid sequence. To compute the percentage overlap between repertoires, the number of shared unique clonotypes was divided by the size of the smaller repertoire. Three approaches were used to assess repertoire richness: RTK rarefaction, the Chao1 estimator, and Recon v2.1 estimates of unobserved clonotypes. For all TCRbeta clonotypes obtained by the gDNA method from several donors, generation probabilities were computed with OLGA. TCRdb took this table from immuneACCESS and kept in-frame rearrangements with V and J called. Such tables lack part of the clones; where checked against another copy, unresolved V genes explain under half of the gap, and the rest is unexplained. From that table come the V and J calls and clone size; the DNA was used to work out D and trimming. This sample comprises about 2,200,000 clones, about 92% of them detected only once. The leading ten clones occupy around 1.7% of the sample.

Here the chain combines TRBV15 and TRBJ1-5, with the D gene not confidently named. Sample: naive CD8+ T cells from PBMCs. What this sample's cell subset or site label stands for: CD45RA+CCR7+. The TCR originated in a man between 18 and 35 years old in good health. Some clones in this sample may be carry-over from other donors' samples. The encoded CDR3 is CATSSSSENQPQHF. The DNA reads TGTGCCACCAGCAGTTCCTCGGAGAATCAGCCCCAGCATTTT.